The T cell receptor beta chain described here comes from a study of T cell repertoires in cytomegalovirus infection. Overall study context: From public TCR beta signatures came an indication of both CMV infection and matching HLA type.

TCRdb called the reads again in MiXCR, with one record for every CDR3 protein. The data contain a few hundred thousand distinct CDR3 sequences, around a third of them singletons. Germline CDR1 SGHTA, CDR2 FQGNSA. The length of the CDR3 is 14 residues. The V gene lost 5 bases and the J gene lost 7 bases, with 18 bases spanning the gap. Concerning this clonotype itself: As yet, its antigen is unknown.

Notes on the study in general: CMV-specific TCR beta clonotypes restricted by HLA-C dominated the ex vivo response. CMV carriers with the relevant HLA were identified by cumulative public TCR beta family frequency.

The chain recombines TRBV7-2 with TRBJ2-7, with a tentative D call TRBD2 (7 bases). The clonotype comes from a human donor in good health (CMV status not recorded). Some clones in this sample may be carry-over from other donors' samples. Sequences were derived from cultured PBMCs, sampled from culture after CMV antigen stimulation. CDR3 nucleotides: TGTGCCAGCAGCCCTCGGCGGGGGCGGGGGGAGCAGTACGTC. This translates into CASSPRRGRGEQYV.